The 17 T cell receptor beta chains in this list originate from one sample, sequenced in a study of PD-1 blockade in classical Hodgkin lymphoma. Some clones are missing from TCRdb's copy, which holds only in-frame ones; the method was immunoSEQ multiplex PCR. Of some 22,000 clones in the sample, around 70% were seen once. After autologous stem cell transplantation all patients relapsed, and prior brentuximab vedotin exposure differed between cohorts. The input for sequencing was peripheral blood mononuclear cells (PBMCs), taken at baseline. These TCRs come from a human donor with classical Hodgkin lymphoma.

This clone was seen just once. The chain recombines TRBV12-2 with TRBJ2-1; TRBD2, as called in the table, went unchecked against the DNA. TRBV12-2 is marked as a pseudogene. The CDR3 runs to 15 residues. For the CDR3, the DNA is TGTGCAAGTCGCTTCCTACCCCTTTCATACAATGAGCAGTTCTTC. Amino acid sequence: CASRFLPLSYNEQFF.

J is TRBJ1-1 and V is TRBV29-1, with a tentative D call TRBD1 (5 bases). V lost 3 bases, J lost 3 bases, and 14 bases lay in between. The CDR3 is 14 residues long. Germline CDR1 SQVTM, CDR2 ANQGSEA. The CDR3 protein is CSVDGGMTDTEAFF. The CDR3 nucleotides read TGCAGCGTTGACGGGGGGATGACTGACACTGAAGCTTTCTTT.

This clone was detected only a few times. The V and J genes are TRBV12-5 and TRBJ1-3, with TRBD1 matching 12 bases. Germline CDR1 LGHNT, CDR2 FRNRAP. With 0 bases clipped from V and 4 bases from J, the junction kept 16 bases outside the gene matches. The CDR3 runs 21 residues. CDR3 DNA: TGTGCTAGTGGTTTGGTATTTTTGGCCGGGGGACAGGGGGCGCCGGGAAACACCATATATTTT. Residues: CASGLVFLAGGQGAPGNTIYF.

This clone has a handful of counts. The chain links TRBV4-1 to TRBJ2-7; TRBD2 matches at 12 bases. Trimming took 5 bases from V and 3 from J; bases not matched to a gene: 5. The CDR3 extends over 15 amino acids. Germline lookup yields CDR1 MGHRA and CDR2 YSYEKL. For the CDR3, the DNA is TGCGCCAGCAGCTATTCGACTAGCGGGAGCTACGAGCAGTACTTC. It encodes CASSYSTSGSYEQYF.

This clone was counted a few times. The gene calls are TRBV27 and TRBJ1-1; D gene ambiguous. Trimming took 5 bases from V and 3 from J, leaving 10 bases between them. The germline gives CDR1 MNHEY, CDR2 SMNVEV (reference sequence). The CDR3 consists of 13 residues. CDR3 nucleotide sequence: TGTGCCAGCAGTGCCTCATACTACACTGAAGCTTTCTTT. It encodes CASSASYYTEAFF.

By its share, this clone is medium-sized. The chain has TRBV4-1 and TRBJ2-1, with TRBD2 matching 9 bases. V dropped 5 bases and J dropped 2; count of bases not matched to a gene: 4. CDR3 length: 15 residues. The germline V gene has CDR1 MGHRA and CDR2 YSYEKL. DNA of the CDR3: TGCGCCAGCAGCGGGGGACTAGCAGCCTACAATGAGCAGTTCTTC. Translation: CASSGGLAAYNEQFF.

The V and J genes are TRBV25-1 and TRBJ1-2; D is ambiguous. Germline V gives CDR1 MGHDK, CDR2 SYGVNS. V gave up 4 bases and J gave up 5 bases, with 14 bases separating them. The CDR3 contains 14 residues. As DNA, the CDR3 is TGTGCCAGCAGTGGCCATGGGCGGTTGTATGGCTACACCTTC. It translates to CASSGHGRLYGYTF.

This clone appeared once. The chain joins TRBV5-1 to TRBJ2-2; D remains ambiguous. The CDR3 runs to 14 residues. Trimming left V 6 bases short and J 4 bases short, with 13 bases between. The V gene's germline CDR1 is SGHRS and CDR2 YFSETQ. CDR3 DNA: TGCGCCAGCACCCTGGAAAGGGTCACCGGGGAGCTGTTTTTT. It specifies CASTLERVTGELFF.

This chain connects TRBV10-3 to TRBJ1-2; D unclear. Trimming cost V 5 bases and J 8 bases, with 15 bases left between them. Looked up from germline, CDR1 is ENHRY and CDR2 is SYGVKD. The CDR3 has 13 residues. CDR3 in amino acids: CAISPRQVEGYTF. CDR3 bases: TGTGCCATCAGTCCCCGGCAGGTCGAGGGCTACACCTTC.

CDR3 protein: CASSLLNEQFF. The CDR3 DNA reads TGTGCCAGCAGCTTATTGAATGAGCAGTTCTTC. This rearrangement joins TRBV7-9 to TRBJ2-1; D is unresolved. V lost 2 bases, J lost 7 bases, and 3 bases lay in between. Germline V gene data show CDR1 as SEHNR and CDR2 as FQNEAQ (reference sequence). The CDR3 sequence is 11 residues long.

The gene calls are TRBV28 and TRBJ2-3; 7 positions match TRBD2. Germline V lookup: CDR1 MDHEN, CDR2 SYDVKM. This CDR3 comprises 14 residues. V lost 6 bases and J lost 6; bases outside the gene matches: 9. The CDR3 loop reads CASRGGGRMDTQYF. The CDR3 nucleotides read TGTGCCAGCAGGGGCGGGGGTCGTATGGATACGCAGTATTTT.

This sequence joins TRBV11-1 and TRBJ2-7; TRBD1 matches at 8 bases. CDR1 is SGHAT and CDR2 is FQDESV in the germline V gene (reference sequence). V dropped 11 bases and J dropped 4; count of bases not matched to a gene: 7. CDR3 length: 12 residues. The CDR3 region has the DNA TGTGCCTGCTCGCAGGGGGCGTACGAGCAGTACTTC. This encodes CACSQGAYEQYF.

The gene calls are TRBV9 and TRBJ2-5; 7 positions match TRBD2. In germline, CDR1 is SGDLS, CDR2 YYNGEE. V shed 3 bases and J 5 bases; nucleotides not matched to a gene: 10. CDR3 length: 15 amino acids. CDR3 protein: CASSAGLLGGETQYF. The CDR3 DNA sequence: TGTGCCAGCAGCGCGGGACTCCTCGGGGGGGAGACCCAGTACTTC.

This chain uses TRBV7-2 with TRBJ1-2, with 12 positions matching TRBD1. The ends lost 0 bases at V and 8 bases at J; junction bases unmatched: 4. The CDR3 totals 15 residues. In germline, CDR1 is SGHTA, CDR2 FQGNSA. CDR3 residues: CASSLAGQGAGGYTF. In DNA form, the CDR3 reads TGTGCCAGCAGCTTAGCGGGACAGGGGGCAGGGGGCTACACCTTC. Full variable domain (remainder filled in from reference TRBV7-2 and TRBJ1-2): GAGVSQSPSNKVTEKGKDVELRCDPISGHTALYWYRQSLGQGLEFLIYFQGNSAPDKSGLPSDRFSAERTGGSVSTLTIQRTQQEDSAVYLCASSLAGQGAGGYTFGSGTRLTVV.

V gene TRBV12-5 combines with J gene TRBJ2-1, with D uncertain. Per the germline V gene, CDR1 is LGHNT and CDR2 is FRNRAP. The CDR3 has 15 amino acids. Trimming stripped 5 bases from V and 0 bases from J, with 11 bases between. CDR3 region: CASGATASSYNEQFF. CDR3 nucleotides: TGTGCTAGTGGTGCGACGGCGAGCTCCTACAATGAGCAGTTCTTC.

The chain carries TRBV10-3 and TRBJ2-3, with a weak D call TRBD2 (5 bases). Trimming took off 0 bases at V and 0 bases at J, with 10 bases between the two ends. Germline CDR1 is ENHRY and CDR2 is SYGVKD. The CDR3 is made up of 16 amino acids. The CDR3 nucleotides are TGTGCCATCAGTGAGTCTAGCCGGACTAGCACAGATACGCAGTATTTT. Translated: CAISESSRTSTDTQYF.

The chain employs TRBV27 and TRBJ2-1, with TRBD1 matching 7 bases. CDR1 and CDR2 (germline): MNHEY, SMNVEV (reference sequence). The CDR3 loop spans 16 amino acids. The ends lost 5 bases at V and 7 bases at J; junction bases unmatched: 14. This CDR3 reads CASSPSTAGGVNEQFF. The CDR3 region has the DNA TGTGCCAGCAGTCCTTCGACGGCAGGGGGTGTAAATGAGCAGTTCTTC.